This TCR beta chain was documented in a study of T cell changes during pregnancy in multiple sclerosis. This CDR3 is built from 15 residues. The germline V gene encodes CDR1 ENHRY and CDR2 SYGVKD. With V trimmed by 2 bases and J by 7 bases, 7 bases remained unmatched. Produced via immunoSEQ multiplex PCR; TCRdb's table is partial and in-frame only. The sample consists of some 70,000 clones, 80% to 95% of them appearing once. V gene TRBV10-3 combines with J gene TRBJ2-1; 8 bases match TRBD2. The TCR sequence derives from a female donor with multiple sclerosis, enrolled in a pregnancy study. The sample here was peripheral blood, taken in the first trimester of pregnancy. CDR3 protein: CAISERSGSYNEQFF. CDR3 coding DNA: TGTGCCATCAGTGAGAGGAGCGGGAGTTATAATGAGCAGTTCTTC.